This section outlines one T cell receptor beta chain sequence together with its context. In its sample, this clonotype was seen a few times. There is no known antigen for this receptor. Base qualities are not recorded, but no much larger clone differs from it by a single base. These data are taken from a study of response to subunit inactivated influenza vaccine (dated by TCRdb to 2016 to 2018). The study in broad terms: The study used deep quantitative T cell receptor repertoire profiling to track responses to a trivalent subunit inactivated influenza vaccine.

The method was RT-PCR. Instrument on record: Illumina HiSeq 2500. TCRdb's own reprocessing of the public reads used fastp at Q25 and MiXCR and kept productive beta chains. Rows are unified per CDR3 protein, each entry keeping the most common DNA and genes. Here the sample has about half a million distinct CDR3 sequences; over 25% occur a single time. Of the sample, approximately 2% falls within the top ten clones. What the authors observed across the whole study: According to the authors, only a limited number of new T cells may be recruited by each seasonal influenza vaccination.

The germline V gene (reference sequence) sets CDR1 to LNHNV and CDR2 to YYDKDF. The CDR3 runs 16 residues from the cysteine to the phenylalanine. Only CDR3 DNA remains: 48 bases, in frame from the first base. V has 5 bases trimmed and J has 5 bases trimmed; junction bases matching no gene number 11. This clonotype was sampled from a man aged 45-65 years who received an inactivated influenza vaccine. Donor details come from another sample of the same person, matched by shared clones. Material: CD4+ T cells sorted from PBMCs, obtained more than 4 days after vaccination. The chain employs TRBV15 and TRBJ1-1, with 10 bases matching TRBD1. The CDR3 is CATSYFRTGGRTEAFF. The nucleotide sequence is TGTGCCACCAGCTACTTTCGGACAGGGGGTAGGACTGAAGCTTTCTTT.